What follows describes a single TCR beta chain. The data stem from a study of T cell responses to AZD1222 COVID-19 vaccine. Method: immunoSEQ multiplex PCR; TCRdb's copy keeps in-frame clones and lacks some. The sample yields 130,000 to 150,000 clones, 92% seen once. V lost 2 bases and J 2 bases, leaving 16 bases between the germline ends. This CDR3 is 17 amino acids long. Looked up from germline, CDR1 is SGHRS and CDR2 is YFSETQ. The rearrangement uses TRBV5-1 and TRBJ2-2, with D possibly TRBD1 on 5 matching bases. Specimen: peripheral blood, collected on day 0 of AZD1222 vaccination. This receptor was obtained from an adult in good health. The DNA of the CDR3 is TGCGCCAGCAGCTTTTTCGCGGTGACAGAAAACACCGGGGAGCTGTTTTTT. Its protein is CASSFFAVTENTGELFF.